A selection of T cell receptor beta chains follows, all from one sample in a study of CD8 T cells in Susac syndrome. One entry per CDR3 protein results from TCRdb running MiXCR on the immunoSEQ multiplex PCR reads. The sample carries about 200,000 distinct CDR3 sequences, 85% to 95% recorded once. Material for sequencing was CD4+ T cells from PBMCs. Source of these receptors: a human donor with multiple sclerosis. The CDR3 runs from the conserved cysteine through the conserved F or W. D genes are given only for firm matches. Clone size is stated in some rows and not others, as once, few, many or a class when expanded.

TGTGCCAGCAGTAAGGAGCTCTATGGCTACACCTTC,CASSKELYGYTF,TRBV12-3/TRBV12-4,.,TRBJ1-2,once
TGCGCCAGCAGTCAATCGATGGGGGGAACTACTGATGTCACTGAAGCTTTCTTT,CASSQSMGGTTDVTEAFF,TRBV23-1,.,TRBJ1-1,.
TGTGCCAGCAGCCAAGTGACAGGACAAGAGACCCAGTACTTC,CASSQVTGQETQYF,TRBV14,.,TRBJ2-5,.
TGTGCCGGCCGCGGCGGGGGGGCCTGGACGCAGTATTTT,CAGRGGGAWTQYF,TRBV30,TRBD2,TRBJ2-3,.
TGCGCCAGCACTTCCATGACATCACTGAACACTGAAGCTTTCTTT,CASTSMTSLNTEAFF,TRBV5-1,.,TRBJ1-1,.
TGTGCCTGGAGTGTAGGGCGGACAGATACGCAGTATTTT,CAWSVGRTDTQYF,TRBV30,.,TRBJ2-3,.
TGTGCCAGCAGCCAAGATCCAGGACTAGCATCGGAGACCCAGTACTTC,CASSQDPGLASETQYF,TRBV3-1,TRBD2,TRBJ2-5,.
TGTGCCAGCAGCCAGAGACTAGGGACTATGAATGAGCAGTTCTTC,CASSQRLGTMNEQFF,TRBV14,TRBD2,TRBJ2-1,.
TGTGCCTGGAGCCGCATTGAGCGCGAGCAGTACTTC,CAWSRIEREQYF,TRBV30,.,TRBJ2-7,.
TGTGCCACCAGCAGAGATCGTCAGGGCTTCGATGGCTACACCTTC,CATSRDRQGFDGYTF,TRBV15,.,TRBJ1-2,.
TGTGCCAGCAGGGTCGGGGGGCCAAATTCACCCCTCCACTTT,CASRVGGPNSPLHF,TRBV6-5,.,TRBJ1-6,.
TGTGCCAGCAACCCGGGGGCCCGACAAGAGACCCAGTACTTC,CASNPGARQETQYF,TRBV11-2,.,TRBJ2-5,once
TGTGCCAGCAGCCAGGAGATCCCCTCAGTGGGTGGTACGCAGTATTTT,CASSQEIPSVGGTQYF,TRBV3-1,.,TRBJ2-3,.
TGTGCCAGCAGTCCTCAGGTTTCGAGCGGCTACACCTTC,CASSPQVSSGYTF,TRBV12-3/TRBV12-4,.,TRBJ1-2,.
TGTGCCACCAGCAGCTACAGCTCTGGGGCCAACGTCCTGACTTTC,CATSSYSSGANVLTF,TRBV15,.,TRBJ2-6,.
TGTGCCTGGAGTGTCCTAGTCCCCTACGAGCAGTACTTC,CAWSVLVPYEQYF,TRBV30,.,TRBJ2-7,.
TGTGCCAGCAGTCCGGGACTAAACTATGGCTACACCTTC,CASSPGLNYGYTF,TRBV6-6,.,TRBJ1-2,few
TGTGCCAGCTCACCCCCCGGACAGGGGAACACTGAAGCTTTCTTT,CASSPPGQGNTEAFF,TRBV18,TRBD1,TRBJ1-1,few
TGTGCCAGCAGCCAAGATCTATACAGCTATGGCTACACCTTC,CASSQDLYSYGYTF,TRBV14,.,TRBJ1-2,.
TGTGCCTGGAGTGCGGGATTTCCGGAGCCTAACTATGGCTACACCTTC,CAWSAGFPEPNYGYTF,TRBV30,.,TRBJ1-2,.
TGTGCCAGCAGCCCGCCCCCGGGGGAAAAACTGTTTTTT,CASSPPPGEKLFF,TRBV3-1,.,TRBJ1-4,.
TGCGCCAGCAGCCAAGAAGAGGCGCTTGAGCAGTTCTTC,CASSQEEALEQFF,TRBV4-1,.,TRBJ2-1,.
TGCAGTGCTAGGGGGGCTGATACCACCTATGGCTACACCTTC,CSARGADTTYGYTF,TRBV20-1,.,TRBJ1-2,.
TGCAGCGTCCAAATAGCCGGACTAGCGGGACGTTTTTACAATGAGCAGTTCTTC,CSVQIAGLAGRFYNEQFF,TRBV29-1,TRBD2,TRBJ2-1,.
TGCAGTGCTGGCGACAGGGGCCAAGCGTTCTTC,CSAGDRGQAFF,TRBV20-1,TRBD1,TRBJ2-1,.
TGTGCCAGCAGTCCGGGGCTTGGCATGAACACTGAAGCTTTCTTT,CASSPGLGMNTEAFF,TRBV14,.,TRBJ1-1,.
TGCAGCGTTGGACAGACCACTGAAGCTTTCTTT,CSVGQTTEAFF,TRBV29-1,.,TRBJ1-1,once
TGTGCCAGCAGTTTATCAACAGGTGATCAGCCCCAGCATTTT,CASSLSTGDQPQHF,TRBV12-3/TRBV12-4,.,TRBJ1-5,.
TGTGCCAGCAGCTTCCCCTATCCCGGGGGCCTGGGCTACACCTTC,CASSFPYPGGLGYTF,TRBV5-4,.,TRBJ1-2,.
TGTGCCAGCAGCGCGCTAAGAGTCGAAAAACTGTTTTTT,CASSALRVEKLFF,TRBV6-5,.,TRBJ1-4,.
TGTGCCTGGAGTAACGGGTTCACAGATACGCAGTATTTT,CAWSNGFTDTQYF,TRBV30,.,TRBJ2-3,.
TGTGCCAGCAGCCTTGGGACAGCCCTAGCCAAAAACATTCAGTACTTC,CASSLGTALAKNIQYF,TRBV4-2,TRBD1,TRBJ2-4,.
TGCAGTGCTAGCAGTTGGGGGGAGGGTGAAGCTTTCTTT,CSASSWGEGEAFF,TRBV20-1,.,TRBJ1-1,.
TGTGCCAGCAGCCAAGATCATGCCCACCAAATTTGGACCCAGTACTTC,CASSQDHAHQIWTQYF,TRBV3-1,.,TRBJ2-5,.
TGCAGCGTTGGACCTCCCAGGGGCGGGGAGCTGTTTTTT,CSVGPPRGGELFF,TRBV29-1,.,TRBJ2-2,.
TGTGCCAGCAGTTATGTCCCTAGGGCAGGGCACTCTGGGGCCAACGTCCTGACTTTC,CASSYVPRAGHSGANVLTF,TRBV6-9,.,TRBJ2-6,.
TGTGCCAGCTCACCCGGCGAGAAGCAGTTCTTC,CASSPGEKQFF,TRBV18,.,TRBJ2-1,.
TGTGCCAGCAGCCGCGACAGTTCAATGTTTTTT,CASSRDSSMFF,TRBV3-1,.,TRBJ1-4,once
TGTGCCAGCAGTGCTAACGTCAATCAGCCCCAGCATTTT,CASSANVNQPQHF,TRBV2,.,TRBJ1-5,once
TGTGCCAGCAGTCCACACCCGACAGGGACTGGGGCCAACGTCCTGACTTTC,CASSPHPTGTGANVLTF,TRBV6-2/TRBV6-3,TRBD1,TRBJ2-6,once
TGTGCCTGTACGACAGGGACGTGGCAGCCCCAGCATTTT,CACTTGTWQPQHF,TRBV30,TRBD1,TRBJ1-5,.
TGCAGCGGGGATAACACTGAAGCTTTCTTT,CSGDNTEAFF,TRBV29-1,.,TRBJ1-1,.
TGCAGTGCTAGAGCCGCGGGGAGGCCCCTCCACTTT,CSARAAGRPLHF,TRBV20-1,.,TRBJ1-6,.
TGTGCCTGGAGTATGCGAGGGGGAGTGCAGCCCCAGCATTTT,CAWSMRGGVQPQHF,TRBV30,.,TRBJ1-5,.
TGTGCCAGCAGGTGGGGCGGGTCCGCCTACGAGCAGTACTTC,CASRWGGSAYEQYF,TRBV7-2,.,TRBJ2-7,once
TGCAGCGTTCAGGGGCAGAATCAGCCCCAGCATTTT,CSVQGQNQPQHF,TRBV29-1,.,TRBJ1-5,.
TGCAGTGCAGAGGACAGACAGAACTATGGCTACACCTTC,CSAEDRQNYGYTF,TRBV20-1,.,TRBJ1-2,.
TGTGCCAGCAGCTTTCGCAGGGATACTGAAGCTTTCTTT,CASSFRRDTEAFF,TRBV7-9,.,TRBJ1-1,once
TGCAGCGCCCAAACGCCCCTAGCGGGGTTCTACACAGATACGCAGTATTTT,CSAQTPLAGFYTDTQYF,TRBV29-1,TRBD2,TRBJ2-3,.
TGTGCTAGTGAACGAATACCCGGGACAGGGGGCACTGAAGCTTTCTTT,CASERIPGTGGTEAFF,TRBV12-5,TRBD1,TRBJ1-1,.